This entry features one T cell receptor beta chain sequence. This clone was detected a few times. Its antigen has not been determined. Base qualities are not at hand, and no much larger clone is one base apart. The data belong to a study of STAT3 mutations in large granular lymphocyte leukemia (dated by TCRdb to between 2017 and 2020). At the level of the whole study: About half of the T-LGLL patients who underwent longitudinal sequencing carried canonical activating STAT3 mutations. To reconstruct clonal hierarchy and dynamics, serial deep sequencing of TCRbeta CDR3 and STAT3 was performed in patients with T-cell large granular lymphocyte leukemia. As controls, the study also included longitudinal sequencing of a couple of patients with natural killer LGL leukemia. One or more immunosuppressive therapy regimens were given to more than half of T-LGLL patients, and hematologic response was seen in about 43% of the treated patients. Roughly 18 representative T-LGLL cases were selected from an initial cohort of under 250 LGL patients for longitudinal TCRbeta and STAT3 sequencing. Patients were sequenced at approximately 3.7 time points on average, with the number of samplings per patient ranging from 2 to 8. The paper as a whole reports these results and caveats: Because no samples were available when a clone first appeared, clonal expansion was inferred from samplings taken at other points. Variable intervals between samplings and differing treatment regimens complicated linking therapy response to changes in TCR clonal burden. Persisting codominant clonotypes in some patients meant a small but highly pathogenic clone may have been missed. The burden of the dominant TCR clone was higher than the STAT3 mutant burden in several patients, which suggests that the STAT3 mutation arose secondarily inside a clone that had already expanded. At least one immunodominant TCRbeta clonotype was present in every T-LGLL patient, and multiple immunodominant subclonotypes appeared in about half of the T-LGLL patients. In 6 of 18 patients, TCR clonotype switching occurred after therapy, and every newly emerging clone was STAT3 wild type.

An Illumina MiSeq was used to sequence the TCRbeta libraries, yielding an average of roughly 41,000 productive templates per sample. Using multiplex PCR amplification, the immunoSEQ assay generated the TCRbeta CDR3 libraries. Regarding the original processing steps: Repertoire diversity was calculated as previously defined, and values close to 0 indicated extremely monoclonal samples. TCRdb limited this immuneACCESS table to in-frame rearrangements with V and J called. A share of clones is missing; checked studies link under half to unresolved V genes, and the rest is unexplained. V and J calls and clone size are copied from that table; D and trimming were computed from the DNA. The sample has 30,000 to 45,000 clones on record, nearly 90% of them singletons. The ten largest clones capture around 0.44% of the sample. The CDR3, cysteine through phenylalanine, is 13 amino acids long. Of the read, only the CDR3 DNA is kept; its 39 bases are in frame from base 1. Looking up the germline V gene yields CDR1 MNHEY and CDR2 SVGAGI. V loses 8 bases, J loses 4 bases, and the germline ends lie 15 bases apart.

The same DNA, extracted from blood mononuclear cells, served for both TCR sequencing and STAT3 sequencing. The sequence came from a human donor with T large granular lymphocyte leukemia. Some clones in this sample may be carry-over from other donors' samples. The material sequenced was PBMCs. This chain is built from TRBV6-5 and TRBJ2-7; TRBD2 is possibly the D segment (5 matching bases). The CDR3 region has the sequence CASRFSGMYEQYF. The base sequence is TGTGCCAGCCGCTTCTCCGGGATGTACGAGCAGTACTTC.